This TCR beta chain was captured by sequencing in a study of control samples from healthy donors and cancer patients. Using immunoSEQ multiplex PCR, the repertoire was profiled, and TCRdb retains in-frame clones only, with some absent. The sample holds about 89,000 clones, approximately 86% seen once. The germline V gene encodes CDR1 SEHNR and CDR2 FQNEAQ (reference sequence). The V gene lost 5 bases and the J gene lost 2 bases, with 12 bases spanning the gap. This CDR3 has 14 amino acids. V and J are TRBV7-9 and TRBJ2-5; the D gene is possibly TRBD1 (7 bases). This sequence originates from a man aged 25-40 years in good health. Material: blood. The DNA of the CDR3 is TGTGCCAGCAGCCAACAGGGGACTCAAGAGACCCAGTACTTC. Translating gives CASSQQGTQETQYF.